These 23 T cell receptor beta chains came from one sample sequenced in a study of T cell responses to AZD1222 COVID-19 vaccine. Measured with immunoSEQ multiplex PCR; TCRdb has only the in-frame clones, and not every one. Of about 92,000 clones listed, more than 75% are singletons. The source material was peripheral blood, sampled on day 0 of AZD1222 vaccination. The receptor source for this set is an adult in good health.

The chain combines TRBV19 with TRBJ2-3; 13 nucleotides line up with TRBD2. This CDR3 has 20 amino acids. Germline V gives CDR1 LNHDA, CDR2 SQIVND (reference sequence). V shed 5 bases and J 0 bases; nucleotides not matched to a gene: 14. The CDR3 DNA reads TGTGCCAGTAGTTCCCCCGGGGGACTAGCGGGACACCCAAGCACAGATACGCAGTATTTT. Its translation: CASSSPGGLAGHPSTDTQYF.

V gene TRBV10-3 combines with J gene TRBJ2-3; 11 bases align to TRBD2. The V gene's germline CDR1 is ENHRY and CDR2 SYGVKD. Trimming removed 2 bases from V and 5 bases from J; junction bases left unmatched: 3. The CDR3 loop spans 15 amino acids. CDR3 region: CAISETSGGRDTQYF. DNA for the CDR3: TGTGCCATCAGTGAGACTAGCGGGGGTCGAGATACGCAGTATTTT.

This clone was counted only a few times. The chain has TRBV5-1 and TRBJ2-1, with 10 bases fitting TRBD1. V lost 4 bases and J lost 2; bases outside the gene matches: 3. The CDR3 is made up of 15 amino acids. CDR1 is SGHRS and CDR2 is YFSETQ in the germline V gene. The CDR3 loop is CASSTGTGAYNEQFF. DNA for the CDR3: TGCGCCAGCAGCACCGGGACAGGGGCCTACAATGAGCAGTTCTTC.

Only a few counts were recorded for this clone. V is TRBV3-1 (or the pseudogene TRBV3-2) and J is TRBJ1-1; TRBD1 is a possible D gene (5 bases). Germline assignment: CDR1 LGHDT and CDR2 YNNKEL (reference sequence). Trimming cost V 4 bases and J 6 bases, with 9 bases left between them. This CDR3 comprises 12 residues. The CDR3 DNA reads TGTGCCAGCAGCCGTGGGGGGGCTGAAGCTTTCTTT. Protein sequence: CASSRGGAEAFF.

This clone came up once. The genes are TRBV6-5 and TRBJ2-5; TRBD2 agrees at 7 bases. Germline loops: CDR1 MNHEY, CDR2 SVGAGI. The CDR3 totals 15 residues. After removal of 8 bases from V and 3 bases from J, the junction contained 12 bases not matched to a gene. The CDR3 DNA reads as TGTGCCAGCCATCGAGCGGGGCTAGCGGAAGAGACCCAGTACTTC. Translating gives CASHRAGLAEETQYF.

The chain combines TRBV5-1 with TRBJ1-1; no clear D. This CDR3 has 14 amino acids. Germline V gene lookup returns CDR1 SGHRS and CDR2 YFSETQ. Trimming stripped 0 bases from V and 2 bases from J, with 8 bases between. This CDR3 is CASSLVHRNTEAFF. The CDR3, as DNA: TGCGCCAGCAGCTTGGTTCACCGAAACACTGAAGCTTTCTTT.

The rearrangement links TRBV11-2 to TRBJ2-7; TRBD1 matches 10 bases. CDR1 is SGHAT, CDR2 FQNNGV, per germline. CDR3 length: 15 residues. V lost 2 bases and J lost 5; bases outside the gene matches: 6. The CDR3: CASSLSGQGTDEQYF. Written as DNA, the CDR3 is TGTGCCAGCAGCTTATCGGGACAGGGGACCGACGAGCAGTACTTC.

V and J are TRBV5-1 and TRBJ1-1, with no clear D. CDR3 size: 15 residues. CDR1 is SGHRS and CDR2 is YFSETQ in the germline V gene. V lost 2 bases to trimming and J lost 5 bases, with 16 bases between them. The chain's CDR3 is CASSFGPGLVTEAFF. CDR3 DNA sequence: TGCGCCAGCAGCTTCGGACCGGGCTTAGTGACTGAAGCTTTCTTT.

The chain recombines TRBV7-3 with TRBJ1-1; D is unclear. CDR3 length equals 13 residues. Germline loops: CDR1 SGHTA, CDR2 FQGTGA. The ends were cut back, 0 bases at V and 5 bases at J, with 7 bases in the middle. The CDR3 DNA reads TGTGCCAGCAGCTTAACGGAGGGTACTGAAGCTTTCTTT. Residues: CASSLTEGTEAFF.

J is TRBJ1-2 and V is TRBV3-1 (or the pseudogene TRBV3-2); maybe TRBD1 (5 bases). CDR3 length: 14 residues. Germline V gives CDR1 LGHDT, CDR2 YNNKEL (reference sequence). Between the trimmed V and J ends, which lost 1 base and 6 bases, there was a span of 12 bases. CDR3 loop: CASSQGYRGNGYTF. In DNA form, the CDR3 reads TGTGCCAGCAGCCAAGGGTATCGGGGCAATGGCTACACCTTC.

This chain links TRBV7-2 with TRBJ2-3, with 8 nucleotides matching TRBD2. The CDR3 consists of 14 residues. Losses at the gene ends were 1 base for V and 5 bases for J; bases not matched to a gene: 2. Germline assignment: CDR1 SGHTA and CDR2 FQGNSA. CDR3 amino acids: CASSLELAVDTQYF. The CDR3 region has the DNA TGTGCCAGCAGCTTAGAACTAGCGGTAGATACGCAGTATTTT.

The CDR3: CASSSPDGYGYTF. The CDR3 DNA reads TGTGCCAGTAGCTCACCAGACGGATATGGCTACACCTTC. The chain is built from TRBV19 and TRBJ1-2, with D unclear. Per germline, CDR1 LNHDA and CDR2 SQIVND (reference sequence). V was cut by 6 bases and J by 5 bases, with 13 bases left in between. This CDR3 comprises 13 residues.

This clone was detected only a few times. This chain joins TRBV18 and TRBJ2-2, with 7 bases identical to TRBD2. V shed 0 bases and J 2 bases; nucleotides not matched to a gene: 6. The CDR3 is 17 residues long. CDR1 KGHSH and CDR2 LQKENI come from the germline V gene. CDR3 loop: CASSPPASGQNTGELFF. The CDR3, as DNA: TGTGCCAGCTCACCACCCGCTAGCGGTCAAAACACCGGGGAGCTGTTTTTT. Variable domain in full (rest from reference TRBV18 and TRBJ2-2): NAGVMQNPRHLVRRRGQEARLRCSPMKGHSHVYWYRQLPEEGLKFMVYLQKENIIDESGMPKERFSAEFPKEGPSILRIQQVVRGDSAAYFCASSPPASGQNTGELFFGEGSRLTVL.

This CDR3 reads CASSLRDRGDEKLFF. The CDR3 DNA is TGTGCCAGCAGCCTGCGGGACAGGGGAGATGAAAAACTGTTTTTT. This chain connects TRBV3-1 (or the pseudogene TRBV3-2) to TRBJ1-4; 10 bases are a match to TRBD1. The CDR3 is 15 amino acids. Trimming cost V 4 bases and J 6 bases; bases outside gene matches: 5. CDR1 is LGHDT and CDR2 is YNNKEL in the germline V gene (reference sequence).

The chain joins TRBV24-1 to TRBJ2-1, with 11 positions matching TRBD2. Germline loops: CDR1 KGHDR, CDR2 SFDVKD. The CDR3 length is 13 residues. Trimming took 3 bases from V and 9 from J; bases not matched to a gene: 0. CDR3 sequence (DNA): TGTGCCACCAGTGATCTAGCGGGGGGTGAGCAGTTCTTC. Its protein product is CATSDLAGGEQFF.

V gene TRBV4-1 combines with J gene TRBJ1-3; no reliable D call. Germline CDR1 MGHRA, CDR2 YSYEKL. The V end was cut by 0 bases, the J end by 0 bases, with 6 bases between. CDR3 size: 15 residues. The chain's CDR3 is CASSQDDFSGNTIYF. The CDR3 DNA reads TGCGCCAGCAGCCAAGACGATTTCTCTGGAAACACCATATATTTT.

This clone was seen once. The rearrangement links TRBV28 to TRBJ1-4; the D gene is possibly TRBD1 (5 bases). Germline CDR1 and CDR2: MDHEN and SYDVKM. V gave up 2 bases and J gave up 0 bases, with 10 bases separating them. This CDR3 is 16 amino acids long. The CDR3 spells CASSLTSRATNEKLFF. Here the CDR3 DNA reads TGTGCCAGCAGTTTAACTTCCAGGGCAACTAATGAAAAACTGTTTTTT.

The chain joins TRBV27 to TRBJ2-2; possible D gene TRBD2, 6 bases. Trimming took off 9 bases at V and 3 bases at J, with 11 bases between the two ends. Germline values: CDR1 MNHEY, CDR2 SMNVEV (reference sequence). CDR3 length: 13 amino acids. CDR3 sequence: CASLATYTGELFF. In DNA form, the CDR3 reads TGTGCCAGTCTAGCGACCTACACCGGGGAGCTGTTTTTT.

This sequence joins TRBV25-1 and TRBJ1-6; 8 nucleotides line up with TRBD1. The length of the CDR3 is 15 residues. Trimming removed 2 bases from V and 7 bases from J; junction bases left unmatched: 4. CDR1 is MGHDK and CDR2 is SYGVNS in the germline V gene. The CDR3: CASSEQGAKNSPLHF. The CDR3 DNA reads TGTGCCAGCAGTGAACAGGGGGCGAAAAATTCACCCCTCCACTTT.

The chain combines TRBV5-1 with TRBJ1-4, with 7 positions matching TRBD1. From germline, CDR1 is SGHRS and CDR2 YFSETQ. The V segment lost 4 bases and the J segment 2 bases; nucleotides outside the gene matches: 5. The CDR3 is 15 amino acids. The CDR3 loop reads CASSPHRGTNEKLFF. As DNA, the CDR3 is TGCGCCAGCAGCCCACACAGGGGTACTAATGAAAAACTGTTTTTT.

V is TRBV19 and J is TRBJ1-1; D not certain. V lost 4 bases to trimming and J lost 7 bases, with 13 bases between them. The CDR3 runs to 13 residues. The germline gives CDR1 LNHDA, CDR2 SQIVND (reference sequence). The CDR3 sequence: CASSNWGEGEAFF. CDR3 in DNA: TGTGCCAGTAGTAACTGGGGAGAGGGTGAAGCTTTCTTT.

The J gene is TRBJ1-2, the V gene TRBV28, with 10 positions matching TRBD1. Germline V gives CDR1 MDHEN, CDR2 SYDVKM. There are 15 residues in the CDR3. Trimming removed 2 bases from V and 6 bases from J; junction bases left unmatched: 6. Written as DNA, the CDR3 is TGTGCCAGCAGTTTAGGACAGGGGGATACTCATGGCTACACCTTC. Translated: CASSLGQGDTHGYTF.

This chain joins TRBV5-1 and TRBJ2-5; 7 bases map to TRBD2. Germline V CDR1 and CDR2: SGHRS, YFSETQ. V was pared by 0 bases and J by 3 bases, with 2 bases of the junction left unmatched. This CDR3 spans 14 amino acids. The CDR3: CASSLDGTKETQYF. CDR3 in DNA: TGCGCCAGCAGCTTGGATGGGACTAAAGAGACCCAGTACTTC.